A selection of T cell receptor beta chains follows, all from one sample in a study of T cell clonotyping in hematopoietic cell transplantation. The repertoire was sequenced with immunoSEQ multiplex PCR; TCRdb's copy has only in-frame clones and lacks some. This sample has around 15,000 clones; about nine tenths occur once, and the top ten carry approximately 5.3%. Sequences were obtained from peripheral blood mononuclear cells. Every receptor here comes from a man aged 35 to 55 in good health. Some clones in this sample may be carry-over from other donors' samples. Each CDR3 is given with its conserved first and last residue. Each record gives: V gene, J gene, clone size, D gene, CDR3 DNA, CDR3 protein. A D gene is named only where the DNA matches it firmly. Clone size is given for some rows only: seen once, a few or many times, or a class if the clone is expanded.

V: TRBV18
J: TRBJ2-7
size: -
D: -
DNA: TGTGCCAGCTCACCACCCACTAGTTTCTACGAGCAGTACTTC
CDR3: CASSPPTSFYEQYF

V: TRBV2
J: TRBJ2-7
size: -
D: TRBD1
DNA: TGTGCCAGCAGCCGGGGACAGGAGTACGAGCAGTACTTC
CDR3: CASSRGQEYEQYF

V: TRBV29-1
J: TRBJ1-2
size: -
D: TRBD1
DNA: TGCAGCGCAAGATCAGGGGGGTATGGCTACACCTTC
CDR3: CSARSGGYGYTF

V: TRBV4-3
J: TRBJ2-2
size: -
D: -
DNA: TGCGCCAGCAGCCAAGATACGGGAGTCGGTTACACCGGGGAGCTGTTTTTT
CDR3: CASSQDTGVGYTGELFF

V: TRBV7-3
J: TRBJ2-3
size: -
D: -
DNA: TGTGCCAGCATTGAGGGGACCGTGTCAGATACGCAGTATTTT
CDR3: CASIEGTVSDTQYF

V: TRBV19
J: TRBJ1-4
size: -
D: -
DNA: TGTGCCAGTAGTATAATGGGGCATAATGAAAAACTGTTTTTT
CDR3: CASSIMGHNEKLFF

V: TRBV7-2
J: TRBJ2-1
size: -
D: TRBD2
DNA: TGTGCCAGCGGAACTAGCGGGAATTATGAGCAGTTCTTC
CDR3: CASGTSGNYEQFF

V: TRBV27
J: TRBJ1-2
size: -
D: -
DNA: TGTGCCAGCAGTTTATCAGGGTTCGGTGGCTACACCTTC
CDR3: CASSLSGFGGYTF

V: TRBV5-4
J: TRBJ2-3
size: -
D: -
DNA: TGTGCCAGCAGCTGGGGGGATACGCAGTATTTT
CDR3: CASSWGDTQYF

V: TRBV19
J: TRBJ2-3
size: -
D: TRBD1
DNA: TGTGCCAGTAGCGACACCGGGACAGTCAAAGATACGCAGTATTTT
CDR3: CASSDTGTVKDTQYF

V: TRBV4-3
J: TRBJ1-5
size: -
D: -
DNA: TGCGCCAGCAGCCAAGAAGTCAAGGTGGGTGATAGCAATCAGCCCCAGCATTTT
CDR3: CASSQEVKVGDSNQPQHF

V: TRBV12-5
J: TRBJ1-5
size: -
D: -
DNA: TGTGCTAGTGGTTTGGTGCTTGTAGGGACTAGCAATCAGCCCCAGCATTTT
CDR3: CASGLVLVGTSNQPQHF

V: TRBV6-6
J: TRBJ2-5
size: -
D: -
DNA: TGTGCCAGCAGTTACGGGGCGGTGCAAGAGACCCAGTACTTC
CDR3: CASSYGAVQETQYF

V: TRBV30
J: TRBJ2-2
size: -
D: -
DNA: TGTGCCTGGAGTGTCGCTCCCGGGGAGCTGTTTTTT
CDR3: CAWSVAPGELFF

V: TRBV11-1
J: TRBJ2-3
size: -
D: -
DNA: TGTGCCAGCGGGCGGGGAGATACGCAGTATTTT
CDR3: CASGRGDTQYF

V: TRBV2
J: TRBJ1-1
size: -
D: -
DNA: TGTGCCAGCAGTGAGGGAGAGATGAACACTGAAGCTTTCTTT
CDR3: CASSEGEMNTEAFF

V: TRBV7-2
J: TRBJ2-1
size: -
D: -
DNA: TGTGCCAGCAGCTTGCATGGTAGACCTAGCTCCTACAATGAGCAGTTCTTC
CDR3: CASSLHGRPSSYNEQFF

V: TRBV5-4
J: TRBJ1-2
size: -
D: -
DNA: TGTGCCAGCAGCTTGCCCGCCCAGTATGGCTACACCTTC
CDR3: CASSLPAQYGYTF

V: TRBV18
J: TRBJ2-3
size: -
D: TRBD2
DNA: TGTGCCAGCTCACCCAACCCGGGGGGGCTAGATACGCAGTATTTT
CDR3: CASSPNPGGLDTQYF

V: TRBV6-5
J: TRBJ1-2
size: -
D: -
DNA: TGTGCCAGCAGTTACTCGAGAGGGGAGAGGTACACCTTC
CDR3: CASSYSRGERYTF

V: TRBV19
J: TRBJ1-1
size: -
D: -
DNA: TGTGCCAGTAGTCGGGGGAATTGGGACACTGAAGCTTTCTTT
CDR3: CASSRGNWDTEAFF

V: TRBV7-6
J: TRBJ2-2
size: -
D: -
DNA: TGTGCCAGCACTCCTTCAGGGGCCACCGGGGAGCTGTTTTTT
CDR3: CASTPSGATGELFF

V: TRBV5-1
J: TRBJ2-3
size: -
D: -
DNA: TGCGCCAGCAGCTTGGTGGATCCTAGGGGCACAGATACGCAGTATTTT
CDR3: CASSLVDPRGTDTQYF

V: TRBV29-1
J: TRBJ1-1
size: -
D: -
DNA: TGCAGCGTTGAAGTCCCCGAAGCTTTCTTT
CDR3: CSVEVPEAFF

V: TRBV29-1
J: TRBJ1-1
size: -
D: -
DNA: TGCAGCGTTGACACACTGAACACTGAAGCTTTCTTT
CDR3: CSVDTLNTEAFF

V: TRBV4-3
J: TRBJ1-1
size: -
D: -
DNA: TGCGCCAGCAGCCCTGGGCTGGTTAAGGGCACTGAAGCTTTCTTT
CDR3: CASSPGLVKGTEAFF

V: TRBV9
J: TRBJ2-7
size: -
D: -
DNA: TGTGCCAGCAGCGCCCTACCTTCCTACGAGCAGTACTTC
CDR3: CASSALPSYEQYF

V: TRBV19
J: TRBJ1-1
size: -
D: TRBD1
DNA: TGTGCCAGTAGGACAGGGGGAACTGAAGCTTTCTTT
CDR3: CASRTGGTEAFF

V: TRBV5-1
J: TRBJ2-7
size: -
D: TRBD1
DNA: TGCGCCAGCAGCTTGACAGGGGGCTTGGTCGAGCAGTACTTC
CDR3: CASSLTGGLVEQYF

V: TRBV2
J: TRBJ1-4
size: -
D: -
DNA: TGTGCCAGCGCGAGCCCTGCAACTAATGAAAAACTGTTTTTT
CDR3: CASASPATNEKLFF

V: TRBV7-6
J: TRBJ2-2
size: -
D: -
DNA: TGTGCCAGCAGCTTAGAGGCCGGACTACCCGGACTCACCGGGGAGCTGTTTTTT
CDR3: CASSLEAGLPGLTGELFF

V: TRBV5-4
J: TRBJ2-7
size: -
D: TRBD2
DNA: TGTGCCAGCACCCCCGAAGGGACTAGCTACGAGCAGTACTTC
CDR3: CASTPEGTSYEQYF

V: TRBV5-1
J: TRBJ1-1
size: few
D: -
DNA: TGCGCCAGCAGCTTCCAGAACACTGAAGCTTTCTTT
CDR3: CASSFQNTEAFF

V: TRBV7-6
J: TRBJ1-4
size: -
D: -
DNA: TGTGCCAGCAGCAGCGGGTTTAATGAAAAACTGTTTTTT
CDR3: CASSSGFNEKLFF

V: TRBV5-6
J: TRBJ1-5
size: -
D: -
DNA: TGTGCCAGCAGCTTTGGTGGGGACAATCAGCCCCAGCATTTT
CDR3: CASSFGGDNQPQHF

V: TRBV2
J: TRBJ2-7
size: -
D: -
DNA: TGTGCCACCGGAGCGCGGACTACAGAGGACGAGCAGTACTTC
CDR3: CATGARTTEDEQYF

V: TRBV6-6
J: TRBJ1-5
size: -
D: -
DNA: TGTGCTTTGGGTAGAGGCAATCAGCCCCAGCATTTT
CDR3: CALGRGNQPQHF

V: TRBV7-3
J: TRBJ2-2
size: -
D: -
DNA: TGTGCCAGCAGCACCACAGGCGGAGGCGGGGAGCTGTTTTTT
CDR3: CASSTTGGGGELFF

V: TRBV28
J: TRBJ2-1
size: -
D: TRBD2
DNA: TGTGCCACTCGACTAGCGGGTAGTAACTACAATGAGCAGTTCTTC
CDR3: CATRLAGSNYNEQFF

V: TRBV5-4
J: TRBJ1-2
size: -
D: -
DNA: TGTGCCAGCAGCTTTACAGGCTCCAACTATGGCTACACCTTC
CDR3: CASSFTGSNYGYTF

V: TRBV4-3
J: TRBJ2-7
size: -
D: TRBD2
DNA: TGCGCCAGCAGCTCAACTAGCGGGAGCTACGAGCAGTACTTC
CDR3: CASSSTSGSYEQYF

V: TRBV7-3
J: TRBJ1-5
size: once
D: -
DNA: TGTGCCAGCAGCCCCCTCTCCATGGGGCAGCCCCAGCATTTT
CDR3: CASSPLSMGQPQHF

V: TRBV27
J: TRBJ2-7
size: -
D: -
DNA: TGTGCCAGCAGTAACCGAGGGTACGAGCAGTACTTC
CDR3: CASSNRGYEQYF

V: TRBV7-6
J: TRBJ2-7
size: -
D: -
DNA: TGTGCCAGCAGCCCGCGGAGCTCCTACGAGCAGTACTTC
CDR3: CASSPRSSYEQYF

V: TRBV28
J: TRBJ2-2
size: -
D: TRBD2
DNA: TGTGCCAGCAGCCCTGGCGGGAGCGGCACCGGGGAGCTGTTTTTT
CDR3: CASSPGGSGTGELFF

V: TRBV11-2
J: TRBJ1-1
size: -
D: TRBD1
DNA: TGTGCCAGCAGCCAACCAATCGTCCCGGGACAGGGATCGGCTGAAGCTTTCTTT
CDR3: CASSQPIVPGQGSAEAFF

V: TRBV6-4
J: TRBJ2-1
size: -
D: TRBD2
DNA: TGTGCCAGCAGTCCCCTAGCGGGCTCCTACAATGAGCAGTTCTTC
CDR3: CASSPLAGSYNEQFF

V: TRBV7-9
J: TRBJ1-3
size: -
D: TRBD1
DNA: TGTGCCAGCAGCCGGGAAGGGACAGATCGAAACACCATATATTTT
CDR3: CASSREGTDRNTIYF

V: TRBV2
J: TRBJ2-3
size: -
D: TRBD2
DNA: TGTGCCAGCAGCACCGGGACTAGCGAGGCAGATACGCAGTATTTT
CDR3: CASSTGTSEADTQYF

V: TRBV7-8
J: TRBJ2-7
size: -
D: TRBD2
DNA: TGTGCCAGCAGCTTTAGCGGGAGTATGAACGAGCAGTACTTC
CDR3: CASSFSGSMNEQYF

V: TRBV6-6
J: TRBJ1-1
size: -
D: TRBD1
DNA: TGTGCCAGCAGGTCAGGGGGGCTGAACACTGAAGCTTTCTTT
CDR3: CASRSGGLNTEAFF

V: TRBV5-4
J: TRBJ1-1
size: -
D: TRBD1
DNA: TGTGCCAGCAGTCAGGTAGGGACAGGGGACACTGAAGCTTTCTTT
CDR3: CASSQVGTGDTEAFF

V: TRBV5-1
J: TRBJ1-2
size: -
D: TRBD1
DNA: TGCGCCAGCAGCGAACAACCTACAGGGGGCTACTATGGCTACACCTTC
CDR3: CASSEQPTGGYYGYTF

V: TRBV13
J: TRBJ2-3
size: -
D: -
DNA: TGTGCCAGCAGCTTAATCCTCCGACAAACGCAGTATTTT
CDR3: CASSLILRQTQYF

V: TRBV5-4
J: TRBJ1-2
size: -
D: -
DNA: TGTGCCAGCAGCTTGCAGGGACGGCAGCACTATGGCTACACCTTC
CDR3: CASSLQGRQHYGYTF